This T cell receptor (beta chain) was found in a study of spatial heterogeneity in lung cancer. There are many counts of this clonotype. The antigen remains unidentified. The sample's time point: sample taken at primary tumor resection. No cells were sorted before sequencing. The whole RNA sequenced was extracted from tumor, nontumor lung or frozen PBMC. The donor group consisted of around 77 patients who had untreated, early-stage non-small cell lung cancer. Unique molecular identifiers tagged every individual TCR cDNA molecule. TCRdb fed the 5' RACE reads into MiXCR, producing one record per CDR3 protein. The table records tens of thousands of distinct CDR3 sequences, about 9.4% of them present only once. V lost 2 bases and J 2 bases, leaving 18 bases between the germline ends. Germline assignment: CDR1 SQVTM and CDR2 ANQGSEA. The CDR3 runs to 16 residues. Overall study results and limits: The study found ubiquitous expanded tumor TCRs in blood more at resection than follow-up.

The source was PBMCs, collected at surgery. J is TRBJ2-5 and V is TRBV29-1, with a tentative D call TRBD1 (6 bases). This clonotype was sampled from a male donor with early-stage non-small cell lung cancer. In DNA form, the CDR3 reads TGCAGCGTTGAACGGCAAACCACAGGGAGACAAGAGACCCAGTACTTC. Translated: CSVERQTTGRQETQYF.